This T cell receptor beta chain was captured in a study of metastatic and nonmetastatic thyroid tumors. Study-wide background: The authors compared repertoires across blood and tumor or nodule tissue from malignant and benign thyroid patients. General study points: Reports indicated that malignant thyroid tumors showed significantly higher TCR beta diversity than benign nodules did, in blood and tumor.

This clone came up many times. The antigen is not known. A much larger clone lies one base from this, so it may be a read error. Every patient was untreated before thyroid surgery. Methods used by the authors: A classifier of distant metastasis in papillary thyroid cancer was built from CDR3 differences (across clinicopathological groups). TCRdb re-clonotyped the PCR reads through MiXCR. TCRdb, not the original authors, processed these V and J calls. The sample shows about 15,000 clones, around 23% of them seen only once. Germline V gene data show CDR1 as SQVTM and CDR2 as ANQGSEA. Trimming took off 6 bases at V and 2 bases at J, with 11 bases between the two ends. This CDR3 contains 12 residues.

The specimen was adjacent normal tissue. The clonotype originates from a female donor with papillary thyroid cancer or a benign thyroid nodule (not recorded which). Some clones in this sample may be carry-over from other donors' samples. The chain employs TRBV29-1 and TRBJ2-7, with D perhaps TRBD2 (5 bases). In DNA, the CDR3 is TGCAGCGTGGCGAGGGATCCCTACGAGCAGTACTTC. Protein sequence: CSVARDPYEQYF.